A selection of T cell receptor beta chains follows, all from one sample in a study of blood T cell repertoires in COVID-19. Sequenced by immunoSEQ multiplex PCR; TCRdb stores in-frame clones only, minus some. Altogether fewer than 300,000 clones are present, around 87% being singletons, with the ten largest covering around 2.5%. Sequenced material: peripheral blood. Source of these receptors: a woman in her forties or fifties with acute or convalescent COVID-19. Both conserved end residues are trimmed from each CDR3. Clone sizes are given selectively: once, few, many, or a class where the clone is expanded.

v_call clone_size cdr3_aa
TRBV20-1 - SASTPLPGAYNNEQF
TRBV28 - ASQRQGGNQPQH
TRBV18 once ASSPRHPNTGELF
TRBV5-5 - ASSLGTGGDEKLF
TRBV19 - ASNGQGLTDTQY
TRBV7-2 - ASRGPGQGNGEQF
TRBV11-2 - ASSLGASGRINEQF
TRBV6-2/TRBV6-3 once ASSYGQIQETQY
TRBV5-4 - ASSLAAGNEKLF
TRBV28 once ASSYITGRTGELF
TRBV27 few ASSYGGPNYGYT
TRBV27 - ASSLSQAIMNTEAF
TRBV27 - ASSSPRGLNTEAF
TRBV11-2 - ASTPRQGAFRNTEAF
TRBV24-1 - ATSDYRVGELF
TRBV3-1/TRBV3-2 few ASSQQGTSRLTGELF
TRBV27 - ASSSSGSSYNEQF
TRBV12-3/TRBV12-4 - ASRGQGYQPQH
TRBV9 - ASSVGDRDFEKLF
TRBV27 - ASSLIMPGGPSEKLF
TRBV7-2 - ASSLGLANEQF
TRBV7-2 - ASSGGATNEKLF
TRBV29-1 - SVGALGTRGTQY
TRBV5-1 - ASRGESNTGELF
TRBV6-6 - ASAPSYSGNTIY
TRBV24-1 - ATSDQDSTLETQY
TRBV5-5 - ASGRGFPNNEKLF
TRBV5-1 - ASSPGLAVSTDTQY
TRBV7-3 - ASKGSGRESTDTQY
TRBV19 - ASSRDRGTYEQY
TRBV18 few ASSPHAENTEAF
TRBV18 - ASSPDRGVTEAF
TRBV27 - ASSPSGGNTGELF
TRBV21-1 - ASSKGTGTTYEQY
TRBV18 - ASSTRGTGELF